This paragraph covers one T cell receptor beta chain sequence. This specimen comes from a study of blood T cell repertoires in COVID-19. Trimming took 2 bases from V and 0 from J, leaving 11 bases between them. The CDR3 totals 16 residues. Germline-derived CDR1 and CDR2 are LNHDA and SQIVND (reference sequence). This table comes from immunoSEQ multiplex PCR, and its TCRdb copy is limited to in-frame clones, with some not included. The sample shows about 150,000 clones, roughly 80% of them seen only once. The sequenced sample was peripheral blood. The source of this sequence is a woman aged 80 or older with acute or convalescent COVID-19. The chain is built from TRBV19 and TRBJ1-5, with D maybe TRBD1 (5 bases). The CDR3 DNA reads as TGTGCCAGTAGTATACTGGCGGGGGTTAGCAATCAGCCCCAGCATTTT. Its protein is CASSILAGVSNQPQHF.